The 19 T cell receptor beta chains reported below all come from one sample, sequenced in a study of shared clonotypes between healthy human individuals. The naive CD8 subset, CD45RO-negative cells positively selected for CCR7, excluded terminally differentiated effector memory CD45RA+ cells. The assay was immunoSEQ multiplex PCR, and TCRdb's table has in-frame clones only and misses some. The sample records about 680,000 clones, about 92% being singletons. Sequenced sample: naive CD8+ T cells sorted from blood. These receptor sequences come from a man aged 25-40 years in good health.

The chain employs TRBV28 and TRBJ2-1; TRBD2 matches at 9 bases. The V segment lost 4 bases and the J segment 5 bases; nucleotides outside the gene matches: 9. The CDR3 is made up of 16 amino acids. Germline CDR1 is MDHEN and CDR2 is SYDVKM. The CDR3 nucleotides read TGTGCCAGCAGTTCACCCCGCGCTAGCGGGAACAATGAGCAGTTCTTC. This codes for CASSSPRASGNNEQFF.

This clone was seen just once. CDR3 residues: CASSSLTQPKSYNEQFF. The CDR3 bases are TGTGCCAGCAGCTCACTGACTCAACCCAAGTCCTACAATGAGCAGTTCTTC. The rearrangement links TRBV7-9 to TRBJ2-1; unclear D gene. CDR1 SEHNR and CDR2 FQNEAQ come from the germline V gene (reference sequence). Trimming stripped 4 bases from V and 1 base from J, with 17 bases between. This CDR3 has 17 residues.

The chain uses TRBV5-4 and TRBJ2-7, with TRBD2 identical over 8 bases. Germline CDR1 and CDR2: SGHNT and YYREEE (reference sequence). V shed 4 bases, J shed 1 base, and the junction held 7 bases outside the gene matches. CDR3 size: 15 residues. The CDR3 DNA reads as TGTGCCAGCAGCGGTCGGACTAGCCCATCCTACGAGCAGTACTTC. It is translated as CASSGRTSPSYEQYF.

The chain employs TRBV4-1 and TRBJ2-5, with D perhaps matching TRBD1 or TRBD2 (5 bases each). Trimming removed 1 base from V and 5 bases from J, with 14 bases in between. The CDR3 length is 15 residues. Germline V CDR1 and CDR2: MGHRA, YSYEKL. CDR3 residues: CASSQAWLREETQYF. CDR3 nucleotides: TGCGCCAGCAGCCAAGCTTGGCTCAGGGAGGAGACCCAGTACTTC.

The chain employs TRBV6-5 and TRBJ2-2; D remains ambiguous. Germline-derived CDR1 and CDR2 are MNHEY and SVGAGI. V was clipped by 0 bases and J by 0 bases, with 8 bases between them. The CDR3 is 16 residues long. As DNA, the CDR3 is TGTGCCAGCAGTTACTCCCGGGCCCCGAACACCGGGGAGCTGTTTTTT. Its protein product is CASSYSRAPNTGELFF.

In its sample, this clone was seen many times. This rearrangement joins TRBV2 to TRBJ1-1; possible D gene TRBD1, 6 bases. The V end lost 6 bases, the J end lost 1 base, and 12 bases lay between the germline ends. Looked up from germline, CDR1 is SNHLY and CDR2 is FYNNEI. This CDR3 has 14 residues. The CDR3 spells CASRSTGKNTEAFF. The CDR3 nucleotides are TGTGCCAGCAGATCTACAGGGAAGAACACTGAAGCTTTCTTT.

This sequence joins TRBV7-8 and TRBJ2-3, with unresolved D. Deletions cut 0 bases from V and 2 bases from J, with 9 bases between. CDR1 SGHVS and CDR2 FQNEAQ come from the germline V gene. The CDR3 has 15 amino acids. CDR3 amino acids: CASSLASEYTDTQYF. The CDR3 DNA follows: TGTGCCAGCAGCTTAGCTTCCGAGTACACAGATACGCAGTATTTT.

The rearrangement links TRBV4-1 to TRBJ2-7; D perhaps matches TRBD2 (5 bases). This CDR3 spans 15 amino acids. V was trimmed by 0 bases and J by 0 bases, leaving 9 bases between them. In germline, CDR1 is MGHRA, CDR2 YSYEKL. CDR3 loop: CASSQEGVLSYEQYF. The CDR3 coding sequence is TGCGCCAGCAGCCAAGAGGGAGTCCTCTCCTACGAGCAGTACTTC.

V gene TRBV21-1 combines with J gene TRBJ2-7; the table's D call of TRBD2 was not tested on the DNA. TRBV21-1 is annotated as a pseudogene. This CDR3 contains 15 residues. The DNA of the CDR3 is TGTGCCAGCAGTAAGAGGCTAGCGGGACCCTACGAGCAGTACTTC. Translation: CASSKRLAGPYEQYF.

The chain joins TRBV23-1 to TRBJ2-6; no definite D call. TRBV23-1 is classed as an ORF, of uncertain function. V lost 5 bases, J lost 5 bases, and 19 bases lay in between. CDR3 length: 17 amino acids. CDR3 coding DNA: TGCGCCAGCAGTACGGCCCCGCAACAAAGTCGGGCCAACGTCCTGACTTTC. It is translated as CASSTAPQQSRANVLTF.

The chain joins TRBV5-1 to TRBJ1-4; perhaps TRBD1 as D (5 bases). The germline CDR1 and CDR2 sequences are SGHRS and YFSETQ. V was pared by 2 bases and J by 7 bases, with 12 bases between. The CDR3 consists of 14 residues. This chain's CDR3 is CASSFRGEGEKLFF. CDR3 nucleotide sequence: TGCGCCAGCAGCTTCCGGGGCGAAGGTGAAAAACTGTTTTTT.

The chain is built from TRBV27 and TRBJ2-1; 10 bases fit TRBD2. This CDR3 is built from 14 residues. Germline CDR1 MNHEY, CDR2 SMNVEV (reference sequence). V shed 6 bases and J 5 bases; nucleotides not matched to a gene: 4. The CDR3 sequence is CASRSGLANNEQFF. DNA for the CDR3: TGTGCCAGCAGATCGGGACTAGCGAACAATGAGCAGTTCTTC.

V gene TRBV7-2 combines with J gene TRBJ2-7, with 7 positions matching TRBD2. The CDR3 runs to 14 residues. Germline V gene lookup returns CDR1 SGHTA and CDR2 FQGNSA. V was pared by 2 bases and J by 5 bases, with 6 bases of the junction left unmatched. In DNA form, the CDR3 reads TGTGCCAGCAGCTTAAGGTCGGGAGGTGACGAGCAGTACTTC. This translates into CASSLRSGGDEQYF.

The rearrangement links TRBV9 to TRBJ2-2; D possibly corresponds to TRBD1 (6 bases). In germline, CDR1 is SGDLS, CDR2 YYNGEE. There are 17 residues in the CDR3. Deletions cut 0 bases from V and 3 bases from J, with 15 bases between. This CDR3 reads CASSVERGQGYTGELFF. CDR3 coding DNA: TGTGCCAGCAGCGTAGAAAGAGGGCAGGGGTACACCGGGGAGCTGTTTTTT.

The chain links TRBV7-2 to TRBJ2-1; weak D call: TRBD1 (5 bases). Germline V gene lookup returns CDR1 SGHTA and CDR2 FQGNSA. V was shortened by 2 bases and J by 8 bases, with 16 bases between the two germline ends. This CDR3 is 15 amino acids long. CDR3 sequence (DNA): TGTGCCAGCAGCTTAACCAGTCAGGGTTACTATGAGCAGTTCTTC. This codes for CASSLTSQGYYEQFF. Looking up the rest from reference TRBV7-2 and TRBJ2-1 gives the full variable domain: GAGVSQSPSNKVTEKGKDVELRCDPISGHTALYWYRQSLGQGLEFLIYFQGNSAPDKSGLPSDRFSAERTGGSVSTLTIQRTQQEDSAVYLCASSLTSQGYYEQFFGPGTRLTVL.

This CDR3 is CASTGDQKETQYF. CDR3 sequence (DNA): TGTGCCAGCACCGGGGACCAGAAAGAGACCCAGTACTTC. The V gene is TRBV2, the J gene TRBJ2-5, with D possibly being TRBD1 or TRBD2 (5 bases each). In germline, CDR1 is SNHLY, CDR2 FYNNEI. V shed 7 bases and J shed 3 bases, with 12 bases lying between them. This CDR3 comprises 13 residues.

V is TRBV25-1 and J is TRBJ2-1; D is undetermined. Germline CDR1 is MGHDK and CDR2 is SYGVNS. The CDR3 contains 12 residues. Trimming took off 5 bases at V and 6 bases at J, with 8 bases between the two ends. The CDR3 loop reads CASSLSSNEQFF. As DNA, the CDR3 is TGTGCCAGCAGTCTTAGTAGCAATGAGCAGTTCTTC.

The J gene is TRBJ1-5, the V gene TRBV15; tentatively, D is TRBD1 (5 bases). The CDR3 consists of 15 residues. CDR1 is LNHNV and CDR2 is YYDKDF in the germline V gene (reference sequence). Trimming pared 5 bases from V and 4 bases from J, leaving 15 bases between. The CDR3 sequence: CATSLALGGNQPQHF. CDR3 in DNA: TGTGCCACCAGCCTCGCTCTGGGGGGTAATCAGCCCCAGCATTTT.

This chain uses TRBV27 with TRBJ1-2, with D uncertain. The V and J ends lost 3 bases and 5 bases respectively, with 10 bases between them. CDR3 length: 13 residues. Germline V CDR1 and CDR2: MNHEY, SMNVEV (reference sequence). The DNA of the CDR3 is TGTGCCAGCAGTTTTACCTTGAGTTATGGCTACACCTTC. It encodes CASSFTLSYGYTF.